The 16 T cell receptor beta chains below were found in one sample sequenced in a study of post-analysis software for immune sequencing data. Overall study findings and caveats: About 5 TRBV segments (TRBV5-6, TRBV5-1 and TRBV20-1 among them) occurred more frequently in patients than in controls.

These receptors' targets are unknown. Unique molecular identifiers featured in each of the TCR beta cDNA libraries. TCRdb independently ran MiXCR on the PCR reads; one entry per CDR3 protein. The sample yields 350,000 to 450,000 distinct CDR3 sequences, more than 30% seen once. Sequenced material: blood. Receptors originate from a girl aged 2-10 years with multiple sclerosis.

The chain links TRBV7-2 to TRBJ1-2; the match to TRBD1 covers 7 bases. Germline CDR1 reads SGHTA; CDR2 reads FQGNSA. V lost 7 bases and J lost 7; bases outside the gene matches: 15. CDR3 length: 15 residues. Written as DNA, the CDR3 is TGTGCCAGCACCCTAGACAGGGACAGTTATAGTGGCTACACCTTC. It codes for CASTLDRDSYSGYTF.

The chain combines TRBV24-1 with TRBJ2-1; 9 nucleotides agree with TRBD1. The length of the CDR3 is 17 residues. In germline, CDR1 is KGHDR, CDR2 SFDVKD. The ends lost 3 bases at V and 6 bases at J; junction bases unmatched: 11. The CDR3 loop is CATSDTLGTGNPNEQFF. The CDR3 region has the DNA TGTGCCACCAGTGATACTCTTGGGACAGGGAACCCCAATGAGCAGTTCTTC.

Only a few counts were recorded for this clonotype. The V and J genes are TRBV7-9 and TRBJ1-2; D is unresolved. Germline V CDR1 and CDR2: SEHNR, FQNEAQ (reference sequence). This CDR3 has 15 residues. V dropped 5 bases and J dropped 5 bases, with 18 bases sitting between them. The CDR3 coding sequence is TGTGCCAGCAGCGTAGGGTCTACGGGAGGGTATGGCTACACCTTC. The encoded protein is CASSVGSTGGYGYTF.

This chain links TRBV5-1 with TRBJ2-7, with 8 bases aligning to TRBD1. The germline V gene encodes CDR1 SGHRS and CDR2 YFSETQ. This CDR3 is 15 amino acids long. Unmatched junction bases numbered 6, after V lost 4 bases and J lost 0 bases. The chain's CDR3 is CASSPRQGASYEQYF. CDR3 DNA: TGCGCCAGCAGCCCCCGGCAGGGGGCCTCCTACGAGCAGTACTTC.

The CDR3 nucleotides read TGTGCCAGCAGGCTAGGTGGGGGGGCGGTCGTGGAGCAGTTCTTC. This sequence encodes CASRLGGGAVVEQFF. The chain is built from TRBV28 and TRBJ2-1; a possible D gene is TRBD2 (7 bases). The V gene's germline CDR1 is MDHEN and CDR2 SYDVKM. CDR3 size: 15 residues. Trimming shortened V by 6 bases and J by 10 bases, and 22 bases separated the two germline ends.

The chain couples TRBV27 to TRBJ1-2, with D perhaps TRBD1 (6 bases). The germline CDR1 and CDR2 sequences are MNHEY and SMNVEV (reference sequence). Trimming took 1 base from V and 3 from J, leaving 12 bases between them. CDR3 size: 15 residues. Here the CDR3 reads CASSLLSDRDYGYTF. Here the CDR3 DNA reads TGTGCCAGCAGTTTATTGTCGGACAGAGACTATGGCTACACCTTC.

Only a few counts were recorded for this clonotype. This sequence joins TRBV28 and TRBJ2-5; D call uncertain. Germline V CDR1 and CDR2: MDHEN, SYDVKM. This CDR3 contains 13 residues. Trimming pared 6 bases from V and 1 base from J, leaving 9 bases between. The CDR3 loop is CASSQAIQETQYF. The CDR3 DNA reads TGTGCCAGCAGCCAGGCCATCCAAGAGACCCAGTACTTC. Using reference TRBV28 and TRBJ2-5 for the parts outside the CDR3, the full variable domain is DVKVTQSSRYLVKRTGEKVFLECVQDMDHENMFWYRQDPGLGLRLIYFSYDVKMKEKGDIPEGYSVSREKKERFSLILESASTNQTSMYLCASSQAIQETQYFGPGTRLLVL.

The rearrangement joins TRBV13 to TRBJ1-1, with D perhaps matching TRBD1 (6 bases). CDR3 length equals 16 residues. V shed 4 bases and J shed 0 bases, with 15 bases lying between them. Germline V gene lookup returns CDR1 PRHDT and CDR2 FYEKMQ (reference sequence). This chain's CDR3 is CASSSNEDSLNTEAFF. Here the CDR3 DNA reads TGTGCCAGCAGCTCAAATGAGGACAGCTTGAACACTGAAGCTTTCTTT.

The chain links TRBV5-8 to TRBJ2-1, with D hard to call. The germline V gene encodes CDR1 SGHTS and CDR2 YDEGEE. The CDR3 has 15 residues. V dropped 2 bases and J dropped 2 bases, with 11 bases sitting between them. DNA of the CDR3: TGTGCCAGCAGCTTTGGCATGAGTACCTACAATGAGCAGTTCTTC. Translation gives CASSFGMSTYNEQFF.

J is TRBJ2-3 and V is TRBV10-1; D not certain. CDR1 and CDR2 from the germline V gene are WNHNN and SYGVQD (reference sequence). This CDR3 region has 13 residues. V was shortened by 6 bases and J by 5 bases, with 12 bases between the two germline ends. The CDR3 here is CASSTHTKDTQYF. The CDR3 DNA is TGCGCCAGCAGCACCCACACTAAAGATACGCAGTATTTT.

J is TRBJ1-1 and V is TRBV29-1; D is unclear. Trimming shortened V by 5 bases and J by 1 base, and 5 bases separated the two germline ends. The CDR3 runs to 11 residues. Germline V lookup: CDR1 SQVTM, CDR2 ANQGSEA. CDR3 in amino acids: CSVTRNTEAFF. DNA of the CDR3: TGCAGCGTTACCAGGAACACTGAAGCTTTCTTT.

This clonotype was counted between two and nine times. The genes are TRBV7-2 and TRBJ1-2; the D gene is possibly TRBD1 (6 bases). V lost 5 bases, J lost 3 bases, and 13 bases lay in between. The length of the CDR3 is 14 residues. Germline V gives CDR1 SGHTA, CDR2 FQGNSA. The CDR3 loop reads CASSPQGRDYGYTF. Here the CDR3 DNA reads TGTGCCAGCAGCCCGCAGGGGAGGGACTATGGCTACACCTTC.

V is TRBV28 and J is TRBJ2-4; 11 bases agree with TRBD2. CDR3 length: 15 amino acids. V lost 2 bases and J lost 10; bases outside the gene matches: 7. Looked up from germline, CDR1 is MDHEN and CDR2 is SYDVKM. CDR3 DNA sequence: TGTGCCAGCAGTTTAGTCGCTAGCGGGAGGTTAATTCAGTACTTC. Translation: CASSLVASGRLIQYF.

The rearrangement joins TRBV12-3 or TRBV12-4 to TRBJ1-5; no reliable D call. The CDR3 consists of 15 residues. Trimming pared 1 base from V and 4 bases from J, leaving 11 bases between. CDR3 nucleotide sequence: TGTGCCAGCAGTTTAGGGTTGAGGCAAAATCAGCCCCAGCATTTT. Its translation is CASSLGLRQNQPQHF.

This clonotype occurred a few times. The rearrangement uses TRBV9 and TRBJ1-2; D gene uncertain. This CDR3 contains 16 residues. Per germline, CDR1 SGDLS and CDR2 YYNGEE. The V end was cut by 0 bases, the J end by 5 bases, with 17 bases between. CDR3 protein: CASSVAERSDRYGYTF. CDR3 nucleotide sequence: TGTGCCAGCAGCGTAGCTGAGAGGTCGGACCGATATGGCTACACCTTC.

This clonotype was seen only a few times. The chain links TRBV12-3 or TRBV12-4 to TRBJ2-5, with 7 bases fitting TRBD2. The J segment lost 5 bases and the V segment lost 3 bases, leaving 3 bases of the junction unmatched. There are 13 residues in the CDR3. As DNA, the CDR3 is TGTGCCAGCAGTTTTAGTAGCGGGGAGACCCAGTACTTC. Translating gives CASSFSSGETQYF.